Each of the 19 T cell receptor beta chains below was sequenced from the same sample in a study of shared clonotypes between healthy human individuals (dated by TCRdb to 2018 to 2020). Library prep was done by the immunoSEQ multiplex PCR assay. TCRdb took this table from immuneACCESS and kept in-frame rearrangements with V and J called. Such tables lack part of the clones; where checked against another copy, unresolved V genes explain under half of the gap, and the rest is unexplained. The sample contains fewer than 650,000 clones, about 82% of them found a single time. 10% to 15% of the sample is taken by the ten largest. Material: PBMCs. The receptors come from a woman aged 40-49 years in good health. Some clones in this sample may be carry-over from other donors' samples.

This chain links TRBV9 with TRBJ2-7; the D call may be TRBD1 or TRBD2 (5 bases each). The V end lost 0 bases, the J end lost 2 bases, and 9 bases lay between the germline ends. The length of the CDR3 is 14 residues. Germline CDR1 reads SGDLS; CDR2 reads YYNGEE. CDR3 bases: TGTGCCAGCAGCGTAGAATTGGGGGCCTACGAGCAGTACTTC. Amino acids: CASSVELGAYEQYF.

V usage is TRBV6-1 and J usage is TRBJ2-7; 10 positions match TRBD2. The germline gives CDR1 MNHNS, CDR2 SASEGT. The CDR3 is 14 amino acids. The junction had 7 bases not matched to a gene; V was cut back by 4 bases and J by 7 bases. In DNA, the CDR3 is TGTGCCAGCAGTGGGAGCGGGAGGGCCTGGGAGCAGTACTTC. Its protein is CASSGSGRAWEQYF.

This CDR3 reads CASIPPGGRGLIRGYTF. Written as DNA, the CDR3 is TGTGCCAGCATCCCCCCGGGGGGCAGGGGTTTAATTAGGGGCTACACCTTC. The V call is TRBV28, the J call TRBJ1-2; weak D call: TRBD1 (6 bases). This CDR3 is 17 amino acids long. V was pared by 7 bases and J by 8 bases, with 29 bases between. Germline V gene lookup returns CDR1 MDHEN and CDR2 SYDVKM.

The chain is built from TRBV9 and TRBJ2-1; no reliable D call. The V end lost 4 bases, the J end lost 0 bases, and 11 bases lay between the germline ends. Per the germline V gene, CDR1 is SGDLS and CDR2 is YYNGEE. The length of the CDR3 is 15 residues. The CDR3 DNA is TGTGCCAGCAGCCTTGACCAAAGCTCCTACAATGAGCAGTTCTTC. It specifies CASSLDQSSYNEQFF.

J is TRBJ2-3 and V is TRBV27, with 9 bases aligning to TRBD1. This CDR3 spans 15 amino acids. The V and J ends lost 2 bases and 4 bases, in that order; junction bases with no gene match: 4. Germline lookup yields CDR1 MNHEY and CDR2 SMNVEV (reference sequence). For the CDR3, the DNA is TGTGCCAGCAGTTTACGCGACAGGGGGGCAGATACGCAGTATTTT. Its protein product is CASSLRDRGADTQYF.

Comment on this clone: Other DNA sequences in this specimen translate into the identical CDR3. This rearrangement joins TRBV5-1 to TRBJ2-3; D perhaps matches TRBD2 (5 bases). The V end was cut by 0 bases, the J end by 3 bases, with 8 bases between. There are 14 residues in the CDR3. Per the germline V gene, CDR1 is SGHRS and CDR2 is YFSETQ. Written as DNA, the CDR3 is TGCGCCAGCAGCTTGGGAGGGCGAACAGATACGCAGTATTTT. The encoded protein is CASSLGGRTDTQYF.

This sequence joins TRBV18 and TRBJ2-5, with D maybe TRBD1 (6 bases). Trimming took 3 bases from V and 5 from J, leaving 16 bases between them. The CDR3 is made up of 15 amino acids. CDR1 and CDR2 from the germline V gene are KGHSH and LQKENI. In DNA, the CDR3 is TGTGCCAGCTCACCTCAAAGGCCAACAGGGGAGACCCAGTACTTC. Translating gives CASSPQRPTGETQYF. The variable domain in full, completed from reference TRBV18 and TRBJ2-5, reads NAGVMQNPRHLVRRRGQEARLRCSPMKGHSHVYWYRQLPEEGLKFMVYLQKENIIDESGMPKERFSAEFPKEGPSILRIQQVVRGDSAAYFCASSPQRPTGETQYFGPGTRLLVL.

The gene calls are TRBV13 and TRBJ2-2; D may be TRBD2 (5 bases). From germline, CDR1 is PRHDT and CDR2 FYEKMQ (reference sequence). The length of the CDR3 is 17 residues. Trimming left V 1 base short and J 4 bases short, with 16 bases between. In DNA, the CDR3 is TGTGCCAGCAGCTTAGACCTTCCGGGGATATTCACCGGGGAGCTGTTTTTT. It encodes CASSLDLPGIFTGELFF.

The chain is built from TRBV10-3 and TRBJ2-3; D unclear. Germline CDR1 ENHRY, CDR2 SYGVKD. This CDR3 is built from 14 residues. Between the trimmed V and J ends, which lost 0 bases and 4 bases, there was a span of 8 bases. The CDR3 sequence: CAISESEAADTQYF. The CDR3 coding sequence is TGTGCCATCAGTGAGTCCGAGGCCGCAGATACGCAGTATTTT.

The J gene is TRBJ1-3, the V gene TRBV4-1, with a weak D call TRBD1 (5 bases). This CDR3 contains 16 residues. Germline V gene lookup returns CDR1 MGHRA and CDR2 YSYEKL. Trimming took off 4 bases at V and 2 bases at J, with 15 bases between the two ends. The CDR3 bases are TGCGCCAGCAGCCCGGCCGCCAGGGCGGCTGGAAACACCATATATTTT. This translates into CASSPAARAAGNTIYF.

The rearrangement joins TRBV7-9 to TRBJ2-1; D unresolved. CDR3 length equals 11 residues. The germline V gene encodes CDR1 SEHNR and CDR2 FQNEAQ (reference sequence). V was cut by 2 bases and J by 9 bases, with 5 bases left in between. In DNA form, the CDR3 reads TGTGCCAGCAGCTTACAGACTGAGCAGTTCTTC. It is translated as CASSLQTEQFF.

The rearrangement uses TRBV28 and TRBJ2-7, with TRBD1 as a possible D gene (7 bases). CDR1 and CDR2 from the germline V gene are MDHEN and SYDVKM. The V end was cut by 7 bases, the J end by 2 bases, with 18 bases between. The CDR3 is made up of 15 amino acids. The DNA for the CDR3 is TGTGCCAGCACTCAGGGGGGAGGAGAAACCTACGAGCAGTACTTC. Translating gives CASTQGGGETYEQYF.

This clone has a handful of counts. Other DNA variants within this sample encode the same CDR3. The V call is TRBV7-3, the J call TRBJ2-3; tentatively, D is TRBD2 (6 bases). Germline V gives CDR1 SGHTA, CDR2 FQGTGA. The CDR3 covers 16 residues. V was shortened by 2 bases and J by 0 bases, with 12 bases between the two germline ends. This CDR3 is CASSLGLLSSTDTQYF. The CDR3 DNA reads TGTGCCAGCAGCTTAGGACTACTATCTAGCACAGATACGCAGTATTTT.

V gene TRBV6-1 combines with J gene TRBJ2-2; TRBD1 or TRBD2 may be the D gene (5 bases each). The CDR3 loop spans 15 amino acids. V gave up 10 bases and J gave up 3 bases, with 18 bases separating them. Germline V gives CDR1 MNHNS, CDR2 SASEGT. Written as DNA, the CDR3 is TGTGCCACCGGGACCGGGCTTGAAGACACCGGGGAGCTGTTTTTT. It is translated as CATGTGLEDTGELFF.

J is TRBJ2-7 and V is TRBV11-2; 7 bases line up with TRBD1. V lost 0 bases and J lost 3; bases outside the gene matches: 5. CDR3 length equals 15 residues. Germline CDR1 SGHAT, CDR2 FQNNGV. Here the CDR3 reads CASSLDGTDDYEQYF. The CDR3 bases are TGTGCCAGCAGCTTAGATGGGACAGACGACTACGAGCAGTACTTC.

This clone has only a few counts. The chain couples TRBV10-3 to TRBJ2-7, with 8 bases identical to TRBD1. Trimming at V came to 7 bases and at J to 6 bases, leaving 8 bases not matched to a gene. This CDR3 comprises 13 residues. CDR1 is ENHRY, CDR2 SYGVKD, per germline. The CDR3 coding sequence is TGTGCCATCACCGACAGGGGTAACGGCGAGCAGTACTTC. It translates to CAITDRGNGEQYF.

V usage is TRBV7-2 and J usage is TRBJ2-1; D remains unclear. This CDR3 has 15 residues. The germline V and J ends were trimmed by 2 bases and 5 bases, with 13 bases remaining between them. Germline-derived CDR1 and CDR2 are SGHTA and FQGNSA. CDR3 sequence: CASSLWSSGNNEQFF. CDR3 nucleotides: TGTGCCAGCAGCTTATGGTCCTCGGGCAACAATGAGCAGTTCTTC.

V gene TRBV7-3 combines with J gene TRBJ2-2; D is possibly TRBD2 (5 bases). V dropped 1 base and J dropped 7 bases, with 10 bases sitting between them. This CDR3 comprises 14 residues. Germline CDR1 is SGHTA and CDR2 is FQGTGA. The CDR3 sequence is CASSLMARDGELFF. In DNA form, the CDR3 reads TGTGCCAGCAGCTTAATGGCCCGGGACGGGGAGCTGTTTTTT.

The rearrangement joins TRBV28 to TRBJ2-7; D may be TRBD1 (5 bases). The ends were cut back, 1 base at V and 0 bases at J, with 7 bases in the middle. The CDR3 runs 14 residues. Germline lookup yields CDR1 MDHEN and CDR2 SYDVKM. In DNA, the CDR3 is TGTGCCAGCAGTTTATCTGGACACTCCTACGAGCAGTACTTC. Protein product: CASSLSGHSYEQYF.